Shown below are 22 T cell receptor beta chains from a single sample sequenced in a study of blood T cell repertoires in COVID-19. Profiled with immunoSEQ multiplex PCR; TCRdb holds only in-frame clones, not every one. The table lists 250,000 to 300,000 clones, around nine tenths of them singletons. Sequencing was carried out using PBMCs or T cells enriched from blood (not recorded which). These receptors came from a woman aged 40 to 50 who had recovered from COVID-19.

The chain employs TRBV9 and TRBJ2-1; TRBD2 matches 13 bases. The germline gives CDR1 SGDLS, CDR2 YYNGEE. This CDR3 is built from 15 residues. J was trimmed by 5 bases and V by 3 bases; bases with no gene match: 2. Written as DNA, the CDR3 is TGTGCCAGCAGCGCGGGACTAGCGGGACACAATGAGCAGTTCTTC. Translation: CASSAGLAGHNEQFF.

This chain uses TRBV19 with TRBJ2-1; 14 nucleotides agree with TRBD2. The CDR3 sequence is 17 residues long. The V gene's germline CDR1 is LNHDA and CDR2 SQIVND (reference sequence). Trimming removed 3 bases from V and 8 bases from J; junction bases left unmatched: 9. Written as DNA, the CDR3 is TGTGCCAGTAGTATGAGACTAGCGGGAGGGCCCCGTGATGAGCAGTTCTTC. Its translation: CASSMRLAGGPRDEQFF. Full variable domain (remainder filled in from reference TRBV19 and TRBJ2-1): DGGITQSPKYLFRKEGQNVTLSCEQNLNHDAMYWYRQDPGQGLRLIYYSQIVNDFQKGDIAEGYSVSREKKESFPLTVTSAQKNPTAFYLCASSMRLAGGPRDEQFFGPGTRLTVL.

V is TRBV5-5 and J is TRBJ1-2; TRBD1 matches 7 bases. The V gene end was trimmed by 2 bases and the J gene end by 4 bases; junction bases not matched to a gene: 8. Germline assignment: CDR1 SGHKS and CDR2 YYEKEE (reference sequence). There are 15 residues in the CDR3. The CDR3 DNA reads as TGTGCCAGCAGCTTCAGGGGACAGCCGGTCTATGGCTACACCTTC. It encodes CASSFRGQPVYGYTF.

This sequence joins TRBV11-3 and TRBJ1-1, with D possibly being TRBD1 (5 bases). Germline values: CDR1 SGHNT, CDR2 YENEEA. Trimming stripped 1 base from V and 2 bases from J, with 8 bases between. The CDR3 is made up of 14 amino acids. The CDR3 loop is CASSLGQYNTEAFF. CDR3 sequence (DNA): TGTGCCAGCAGCTTAGGACAGTATAACACTGAAGCTTTCTTT.

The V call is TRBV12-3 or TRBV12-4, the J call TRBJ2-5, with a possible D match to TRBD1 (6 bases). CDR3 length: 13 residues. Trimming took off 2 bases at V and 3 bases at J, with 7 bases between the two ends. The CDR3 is CASSLYREETQYF. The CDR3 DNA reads TGTGCCAGCAGTTTATACAGGGAAGAGACCCAGTACTTC.

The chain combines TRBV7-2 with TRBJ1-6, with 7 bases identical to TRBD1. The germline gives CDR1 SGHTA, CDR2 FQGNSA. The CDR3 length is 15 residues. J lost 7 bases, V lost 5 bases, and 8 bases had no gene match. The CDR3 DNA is TGTGCCAGCAGCGGACGACAGGGTGCGAATTCACCCCTCCACTTT. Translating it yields CASSGRQGANSPLHF.

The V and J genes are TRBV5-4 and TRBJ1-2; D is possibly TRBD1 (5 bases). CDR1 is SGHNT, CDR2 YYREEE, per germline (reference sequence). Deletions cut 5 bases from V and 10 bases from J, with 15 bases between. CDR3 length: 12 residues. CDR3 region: CASRPDGGPYTF. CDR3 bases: TGTGCCAGCAGGCCAGACGGGGGACCCTACACCTTC. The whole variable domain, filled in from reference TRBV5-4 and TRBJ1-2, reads ETGVTQSPTHLIKTRGQQVTLRCSSQSGHNTVSWYQQALGQGPQFIFQYYREEENGRGNFPPRFSGLQFPNYSSELNVNALELDDSALYLCASRPDGGPYTFGSGTRLTVV.

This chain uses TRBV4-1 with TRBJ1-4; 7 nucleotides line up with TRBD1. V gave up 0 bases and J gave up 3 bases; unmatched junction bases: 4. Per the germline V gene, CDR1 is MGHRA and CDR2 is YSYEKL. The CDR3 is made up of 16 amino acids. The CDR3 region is CASSQDTGTANEKLFF. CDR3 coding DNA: TGCGCCAGCAGCCAAGACACCGGGACAGCTAATGAAAAACTGTTTTTT.

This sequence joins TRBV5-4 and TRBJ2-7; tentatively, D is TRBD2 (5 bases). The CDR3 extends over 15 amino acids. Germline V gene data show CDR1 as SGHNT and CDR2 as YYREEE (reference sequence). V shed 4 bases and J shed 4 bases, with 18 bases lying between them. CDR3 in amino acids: CASSPGSREDYEQYF. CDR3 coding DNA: TGTGCCAGCAGCCCGGGGAGTAGGGAAGATTACGAGCAGTACTTC.

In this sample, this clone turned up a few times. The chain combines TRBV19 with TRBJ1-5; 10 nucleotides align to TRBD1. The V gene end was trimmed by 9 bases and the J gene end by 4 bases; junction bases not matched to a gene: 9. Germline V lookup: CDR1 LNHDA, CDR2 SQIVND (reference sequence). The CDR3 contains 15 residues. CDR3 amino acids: CARIGQGGLNQPQHF. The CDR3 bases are TGTGCCAGGATCGGACAGGGGGGACTGAATCAGCCCCAGCATTTT.

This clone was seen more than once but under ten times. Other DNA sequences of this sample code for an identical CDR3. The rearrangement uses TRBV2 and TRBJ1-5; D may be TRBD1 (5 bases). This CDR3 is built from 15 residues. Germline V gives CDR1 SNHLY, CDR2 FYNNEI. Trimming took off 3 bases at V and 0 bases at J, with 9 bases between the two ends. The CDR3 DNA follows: TGTGCCAGCAGTGAGGGGCAGACTAGCAATCAGCCCCAGCATTTT. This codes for CASSEGQTSNQPQHF.

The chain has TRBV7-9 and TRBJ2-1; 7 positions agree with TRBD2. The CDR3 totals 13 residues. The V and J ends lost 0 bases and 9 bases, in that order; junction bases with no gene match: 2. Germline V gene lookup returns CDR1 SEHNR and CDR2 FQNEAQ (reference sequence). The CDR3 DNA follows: TGTGCCAGCAGCTTAGCGGGGGGGAGTGAGCAGTTCTTC. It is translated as CASSLAGGSEQFF.

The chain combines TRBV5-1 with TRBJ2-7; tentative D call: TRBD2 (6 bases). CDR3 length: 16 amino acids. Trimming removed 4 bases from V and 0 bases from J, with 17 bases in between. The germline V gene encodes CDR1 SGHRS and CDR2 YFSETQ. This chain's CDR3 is CASSVGRRGTSYEQYF. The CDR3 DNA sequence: TGCGCCAGCAGCGTCGGCCGACGGGGGACCTCCTACGAGCAGTACTTC.

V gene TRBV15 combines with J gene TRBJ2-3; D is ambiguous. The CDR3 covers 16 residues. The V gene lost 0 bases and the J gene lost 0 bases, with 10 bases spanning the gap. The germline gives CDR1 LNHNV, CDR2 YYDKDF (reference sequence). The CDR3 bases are TGTGCCACCAGCAGAGAGGCATCATATAGCACAGATACGCAGTATTTT. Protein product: CATSREASYSTDTQYF.

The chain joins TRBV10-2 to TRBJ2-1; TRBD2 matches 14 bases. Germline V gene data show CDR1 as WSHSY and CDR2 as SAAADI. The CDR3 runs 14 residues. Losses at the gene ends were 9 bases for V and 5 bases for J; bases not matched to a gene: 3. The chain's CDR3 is CASMGLAGDNEQFF. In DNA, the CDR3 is TGCGCCAGTATGGGACTAGCGGGGGACAATGAGCAGTTCTTC.

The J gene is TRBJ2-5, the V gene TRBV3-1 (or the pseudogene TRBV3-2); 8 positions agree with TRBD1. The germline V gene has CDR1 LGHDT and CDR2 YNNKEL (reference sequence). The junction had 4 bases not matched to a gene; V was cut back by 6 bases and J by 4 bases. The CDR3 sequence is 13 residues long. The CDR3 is CASRDRAGETQYF. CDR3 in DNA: TGTGCCAGCAGGGACAGGGCAGGAGAGACCCAGTACTTC.

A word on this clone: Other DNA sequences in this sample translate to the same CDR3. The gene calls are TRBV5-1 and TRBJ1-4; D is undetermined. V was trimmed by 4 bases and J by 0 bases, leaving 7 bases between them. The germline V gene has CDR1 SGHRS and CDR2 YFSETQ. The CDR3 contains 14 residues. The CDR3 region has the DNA TGCGCCAGCAGCGAGGGCGCAACTAATGAAAAACTGTTTTTT. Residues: CASSEGATNEKLFF.

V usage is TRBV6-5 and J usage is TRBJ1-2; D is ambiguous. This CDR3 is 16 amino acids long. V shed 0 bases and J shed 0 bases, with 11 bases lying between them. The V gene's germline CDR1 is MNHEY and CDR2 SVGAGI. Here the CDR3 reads CASSYSPGRSNYGYTF. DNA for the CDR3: TGTGCCAGCAGTTACTCGCCCGGGAGATCTAACTATGGCTACACCTTC.

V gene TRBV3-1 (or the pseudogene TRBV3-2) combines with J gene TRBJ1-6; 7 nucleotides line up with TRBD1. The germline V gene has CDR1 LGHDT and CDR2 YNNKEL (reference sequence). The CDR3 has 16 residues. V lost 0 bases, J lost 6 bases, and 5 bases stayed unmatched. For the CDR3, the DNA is TGTGCCAGCAGCCAAGAATTGGGACAGATTAATTCACCCCTCCACTTT. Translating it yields CASSQELGQINSPLHF.

The CDR3 DNA reads TGTGCCAGCAGCATACAGGGTGGCCGCTCGAGCTCACCCCTCCACTTT. It yields the protein CASSIQGGRSSSPLHF. This rearrangement joins TRBV7-8 to TRBJ1-6, with D perhaps matching TRBD1 (6 bases). The CDR3 runs to 16 residues. Trimming pared 5 bases from V and 10 bases from J, leaving 21 bases between. Germline V gene sequence: CDR1 SGHVS, CDR2 FQNEAQ.

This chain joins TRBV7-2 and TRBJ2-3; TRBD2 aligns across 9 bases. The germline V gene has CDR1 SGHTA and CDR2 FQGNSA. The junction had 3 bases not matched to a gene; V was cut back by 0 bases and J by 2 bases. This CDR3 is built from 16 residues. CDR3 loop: CASSLAQRGVTDTQYF. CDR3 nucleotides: TGTGCCAGCAGCTTAGCGCAGCGGGGGGTCACAGATACGCAGTATTTT.

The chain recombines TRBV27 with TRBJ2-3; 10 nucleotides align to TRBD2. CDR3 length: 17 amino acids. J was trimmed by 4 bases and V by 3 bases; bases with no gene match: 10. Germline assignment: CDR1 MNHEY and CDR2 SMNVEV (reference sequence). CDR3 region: CASSFKFSGGIADTQYF. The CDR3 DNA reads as TGTGCCAGCAGTTTTAAGTTTAGCGGGGGGATTGCAGATACGCAGTATTTT.